These 9 T cell receptor beta chains were sequenced from one sample in a study of T cell responses to AZD1222 COVID-19 vaccine. TCRdb's table, derived via immunoSEQ multiplex PCR, lists solely in-frame clones and lacks some. The profile shows roughly 150,000 clones, about nine tenths of them singletons. This specimen was peripheral blood, taken on day 0 of AZD1222 vaccination. All receptors come from an adult in good health.

The chain combines TRBV4-1 with TRBJ1-2; D possibly corresponds to TRBD1 (5 bases). The germline V gene has CDR1 MGHRA and CDR2 YSYEKL. Between the trimmed V and J ends, which lost 1 base and 0 bases, there was a span of 6 bases. This CDR3 is built from 14 residues. DNA of the CDR3: TGCGCCAGCAGCCAAGGGGACGCTAACTATGGCTACACCTTC. Its translation: CASSQGDANYGYTF.

This chain connects TRBV30 to TRBJ1-3; D gene uncertain. Germline V gene sequence: CDR1 GTSNPN, CDR2 SVGIG (reference sequence). This CDR3 is built from 14 residues. V gave up 0 bases and J gave up 0 bases, with 6 bases separating them. The CDR3 DNA sequence: TGTGCCTGGAGTGTACCAGTCTCTGGAAACACCATATATTTT. Translation gives CAWSVPVSGNTIYF.

The chain carries TRBV28 and TRBJ1-2; possibly TRBD1 for D (5 bases). Trimming shortened V by 10 bases and J by 4 bases, and 13 bases separated the two germline ends. Germline CDR1 MDHEN, CDR2 SYDVKM. This CDR3 has 12 amino acids. The CDR3 spells CATTTGLYGYTF. CDR3 nucleotides: TGTGCCACGACTACAGGCCTCTATGGCTACACCTTC.

The genes are TRBV5-1 and TRBJ1-2; 8 nucleotides line up with TRBD1. The CDR3 has 16 amino acids. Germline values: CDR1 SGHRS, CDR2 YFSETQ. V lost 0 bases, J lost 8 bases, and 12 bases stayed unmatched. The CDR3 bases are TGCGCCAGCAGCTTGGACCCCCCAGGGGGCTGGGGAGGCTACACCTTC. Translated, it gives CASSLDPPGGWGGYTF.

This sequence joins TRBV3-1 (or the pseudogene TRBV3-2) and TRBJ1-3; possible D gene TRBD1, 6 bases. The CDR3 contains 14 residues. Trimming pared 4 bases from V and 8 bases from J, leaving 15 bases between. Germline V gene sequence: CDR1 LGHDT, CDR2 YNNKEL (reference sequence). CDR3 DNA: TGTGCCAGCAGCCCCGGGGGCAGCAGATACACCATATATTTT. Protein sequence: CASSPGGSRYTIYF.

The chain combines TRBV7-9 with TRBJ1-2; 12 bases match TRBD1. This CDR3 region has 16 residues. The V and J ends lost 3 bases and 7 bases, in that order; junction bases with no gene match: 9. The germline V gene encodes CDR1 SEHNR and CDR2 FQNEAQ (reference sequence). The CDR3 region is CASSFSPGQGAGGYTF. CDR3 DNA: TGTGCCAGCAGCTTTTCCCCGGGACAGGGGGCTGGTGGCTACACCTTC.

This chain joins TRBV5-4 and TRBJ2-5, with D perhaps being TRBD1 or TRBD2 (5 bases each). Deletions cut 0 bases from V and 5 bases from J, with 14 bases between. Per the germline V gene, CDR1 is SGHNT and CDR2 is YYREEE (reference sequence). CDR3 size: 15 residues. The CDR3 sequence: CASSLEGGTMETQYF. The CDR3 coding sequence is TGTGCCAGCAGCTTGGAAGGTGGGACGATGGAGACCCAGTACTTC.

The chain combines TRBV5-1 with TRBJ2-7; perhaps TRBD2 as D (6 bases). This CDR3 is built from 12 residues. With 1 base removed from V and 6 bases from J, the gap between germline ends came to 8 bases. The germline CDR1 and CDR2 sequences are SGHRS and YFSETQ. CDR3 sequence reads: CASSLPGSEQYF. The CDR3 DNA reads as TGCGCCAGCAGCTTGCCCGGGAGCGAGCAGTACTTC.

The rearrangement uses TRBV30 and TRBJ2-7; maybe TRBD1 (5 bases). Trimming removed 0 bases from V and 7 bases from J, with 19 bases in between. Germline CDR1 reads GTSNPN; CDR2 reads SVGIG (reference sequence). The CDR3 spans 15 residues. For the CDR3, the DNA is TGTGCCTGGAGTGTAAGGGGCAGGGTGGGAAGGGAGCAGTACTTC. It translates to CAWSVRGRVGREQYF.